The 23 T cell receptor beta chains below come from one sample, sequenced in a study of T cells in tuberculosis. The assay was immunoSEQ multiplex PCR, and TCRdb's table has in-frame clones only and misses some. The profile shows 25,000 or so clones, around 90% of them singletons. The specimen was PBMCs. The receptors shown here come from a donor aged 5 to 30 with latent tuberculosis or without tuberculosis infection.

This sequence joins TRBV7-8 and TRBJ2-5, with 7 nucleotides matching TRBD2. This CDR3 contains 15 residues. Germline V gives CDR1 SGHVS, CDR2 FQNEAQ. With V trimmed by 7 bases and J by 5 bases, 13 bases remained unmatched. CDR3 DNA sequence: TGTGCCAGCACCCAAAGCTTACTAGCGTGGGAGACCCAGTACTTC. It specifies CASTQSLLAWETQYF.

In DNA, the CDR3 is TGTGCCAGCAGTTCGTCGGGGACAGGGGTACCTAAAGCTTTCTTT. This sequence encodes CASSSSGTGVPKAFF. This chain joins TRBV28 and TRBJ1-1; 10 bases align to TRBD1. CDR3 length equals 15 residues. Germline lookup yields CDR1 MDHEN and CDR2 SYDVKM. The trim removed 4 bases at V and 9 bases at J, leaving 11 bases unmatched.

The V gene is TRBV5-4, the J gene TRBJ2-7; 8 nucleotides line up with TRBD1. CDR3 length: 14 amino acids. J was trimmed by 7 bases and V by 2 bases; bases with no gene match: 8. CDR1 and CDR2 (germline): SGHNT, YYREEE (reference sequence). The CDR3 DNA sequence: TGTGCCAGCAGCTTTCGACAGGGGCGGGGTGAGCAGTACTTC. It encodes CASSFRQGRGEQYF.

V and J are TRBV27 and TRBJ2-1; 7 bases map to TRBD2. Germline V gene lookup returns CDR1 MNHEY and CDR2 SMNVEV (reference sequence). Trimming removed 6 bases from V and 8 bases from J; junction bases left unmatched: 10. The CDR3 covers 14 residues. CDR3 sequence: CASRIGGRGHEQFF. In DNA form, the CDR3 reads TGTGCCAGCAGAATCGGGGGGAGGGGTCATGAGCAGTTCTTC.

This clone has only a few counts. CDR3 bases: TGTGCCAGTAGTCCCCTGCAGGGGAGGGAGCCCCAGCATTTT. Translated: CASSPLQGREPQHF. This chain connects TRBV19 to TRBJ1-5, with D perhaps TRBD1 (6 bases). Germline V gene lookup returns CDR1 LNHDA and CDR2 SQIVND (reference sequence). CDR3 size: 14 residues. V was shortened by 5 bases and J by 8 bases, with 16 bases between the two germline ends.

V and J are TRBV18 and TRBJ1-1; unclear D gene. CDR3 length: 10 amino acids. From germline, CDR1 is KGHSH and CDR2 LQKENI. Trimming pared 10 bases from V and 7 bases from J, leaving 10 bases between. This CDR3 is CATSPGEAFF. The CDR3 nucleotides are TGTGCCACCTCGCCGGGTGAAGCTTTCTTT.

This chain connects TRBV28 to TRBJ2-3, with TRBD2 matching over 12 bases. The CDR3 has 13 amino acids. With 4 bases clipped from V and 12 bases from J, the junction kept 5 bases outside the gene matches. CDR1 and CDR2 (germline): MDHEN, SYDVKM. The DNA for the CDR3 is TGTGCCAGCAGTTCACCGACTAGCGGGGGACAGTATTTT. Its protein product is CASSSPTSGGQYF.

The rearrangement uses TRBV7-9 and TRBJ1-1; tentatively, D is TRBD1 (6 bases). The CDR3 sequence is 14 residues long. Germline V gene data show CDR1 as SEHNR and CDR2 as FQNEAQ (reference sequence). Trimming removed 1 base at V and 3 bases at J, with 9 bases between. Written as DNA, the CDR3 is TGTGCCAGCAGCTTAGGGGGGCTGTACACTGAAGCTTTCTTT. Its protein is CASSLGGLYTEAFF.

CDR3 region: CASSSRGSGTDTQYF. CDR3 DNA: TGTGCCAGCAGCTCGCGGGGGTCCGGCACAGATACGCAGTATTTT. The chain employs TRBV28 and TRBJ2-3; 7 nucleotides match TRBD2. V lost 6 bases to trimming and J lost 1 base; unmatched junction nucleotides: 7. From germline, CDR1 is MDHEN and CDR2 SYDVKM. This CDR3 spans 15 amino acids.

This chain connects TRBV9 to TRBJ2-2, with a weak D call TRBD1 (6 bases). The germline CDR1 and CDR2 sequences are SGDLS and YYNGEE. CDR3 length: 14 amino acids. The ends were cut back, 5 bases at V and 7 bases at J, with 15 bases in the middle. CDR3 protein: CASSPRGVGGELFF. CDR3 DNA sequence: TGTGCCAGCAGTCCCAGGGGAGTAGGCGGGGAGCTGTTTTTT.

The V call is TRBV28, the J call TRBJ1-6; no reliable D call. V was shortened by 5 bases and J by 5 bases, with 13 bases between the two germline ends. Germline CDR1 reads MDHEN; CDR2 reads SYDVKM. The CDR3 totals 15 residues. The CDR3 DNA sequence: TGTGCCAGCAGTCCCAGCGGGCAGGATAATTCACCCCTCCACTTT. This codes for CASSPSGQDNSPLHF.

CDR3 residues: CASSLTDYNSPLHF. The CDR3 DNA reads TGTGCCAGCAGCCTAACAGATTATAATTCACCCCTCCACTTT. V gene TRBV9 combines with J gene TRBJ1-6; D is undetermined. Germline assignment: CDR1 SGDLS and CDR2 YYNGEE. The CDR3 is made up of 14 amino acids. Trimming stripped 4 bases from V and 4 bases from J, with 9 bases between.

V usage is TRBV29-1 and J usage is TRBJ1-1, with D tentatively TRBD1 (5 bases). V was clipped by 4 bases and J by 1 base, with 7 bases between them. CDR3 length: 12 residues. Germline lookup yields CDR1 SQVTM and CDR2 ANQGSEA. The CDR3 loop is CSVGQRNTEAFF. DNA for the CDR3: TGCAGCGTTGGACAGAGGAACACTGAAGCTTTCTTT. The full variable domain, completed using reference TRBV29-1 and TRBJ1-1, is SAVISQKPSRDICQRGTSLTIQCQVDSQVTMMFWYRQQPGQSLTLIATANQGSEATYESGFVIDKFPISRPNLTFSTLTVSNMSPEDSSIYLCSVGQRNTEAFFGQGTRLTVV.

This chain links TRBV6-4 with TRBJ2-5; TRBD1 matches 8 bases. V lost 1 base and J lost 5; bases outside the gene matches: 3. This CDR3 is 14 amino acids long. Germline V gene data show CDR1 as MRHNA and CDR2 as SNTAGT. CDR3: CASSDWTGRETQYF. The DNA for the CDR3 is TGTGCCAGCAGTGACTGGACAGGGCGGGAGACCCAGTACTTC.

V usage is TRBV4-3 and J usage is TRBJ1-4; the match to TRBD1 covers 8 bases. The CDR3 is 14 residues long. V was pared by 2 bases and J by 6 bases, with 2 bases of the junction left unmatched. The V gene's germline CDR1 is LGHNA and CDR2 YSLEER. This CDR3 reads CASSQTDRDEKLFF. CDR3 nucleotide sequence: TGCGCCAGCAGCCAAACGGACAGGGATGAAAAACTGTTTTTT.

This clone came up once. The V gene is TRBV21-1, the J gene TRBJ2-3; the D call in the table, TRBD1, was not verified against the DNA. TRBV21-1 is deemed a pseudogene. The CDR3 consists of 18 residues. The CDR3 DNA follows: TGTGCCAGCAGCAAAGGGGGATCAGGGAAGGTCATAACAGATACGCAGTATTTT. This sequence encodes CASSKGGSGKVITDTQYF.

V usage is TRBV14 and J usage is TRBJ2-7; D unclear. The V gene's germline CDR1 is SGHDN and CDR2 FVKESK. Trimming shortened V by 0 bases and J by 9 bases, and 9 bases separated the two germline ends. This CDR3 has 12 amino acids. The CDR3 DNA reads TGTGCCAGCAGCCAAGACAGAGGCGGGCAGTACTTC. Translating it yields CASSQDRGGQYF.

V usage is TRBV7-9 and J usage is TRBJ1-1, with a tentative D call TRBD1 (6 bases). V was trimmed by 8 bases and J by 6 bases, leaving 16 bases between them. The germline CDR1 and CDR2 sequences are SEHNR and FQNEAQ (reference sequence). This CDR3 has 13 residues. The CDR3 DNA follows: TGTGCCAGCTCTGGGGCGGGGGCCCCTGAAGCTTTCTTT. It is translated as CASSGAGAPEAFF. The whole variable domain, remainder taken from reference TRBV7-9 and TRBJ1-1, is DTGVSQNPRHKITKRGQNVTFRCDPISEHNRLYWYRQTLGQGPEFLTYFQNEAQLEKSRLLSDRFSAERPKGSFSTLEIQRTEQGDSAMYLCASSGAGAPEAFFGQGTRLTVV.

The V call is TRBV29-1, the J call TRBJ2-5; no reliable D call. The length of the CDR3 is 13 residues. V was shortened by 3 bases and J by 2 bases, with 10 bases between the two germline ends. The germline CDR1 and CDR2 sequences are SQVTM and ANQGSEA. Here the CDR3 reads CSVEAGSQETQYF. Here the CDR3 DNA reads TGCAGCGTTGAGGCAGGATCACAAGAGACCCAGTACTTC.

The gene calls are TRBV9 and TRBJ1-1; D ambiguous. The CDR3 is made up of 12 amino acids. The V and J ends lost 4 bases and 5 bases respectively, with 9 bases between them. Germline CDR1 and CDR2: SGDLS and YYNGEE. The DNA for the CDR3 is TGTGCCAGCAGCCTAGTGGCTACTGAAGCTTTCTTT. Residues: CASSLVATEAFF.

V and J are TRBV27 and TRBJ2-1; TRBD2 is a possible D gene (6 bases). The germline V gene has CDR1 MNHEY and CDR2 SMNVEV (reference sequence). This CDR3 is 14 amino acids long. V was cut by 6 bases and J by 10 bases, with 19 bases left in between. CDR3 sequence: CASRWRVGQGEQFF. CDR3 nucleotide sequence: TGTGCCAGCAGGTGGAGGGTGGGGCAAGGAGAGCAGTTCTTC.

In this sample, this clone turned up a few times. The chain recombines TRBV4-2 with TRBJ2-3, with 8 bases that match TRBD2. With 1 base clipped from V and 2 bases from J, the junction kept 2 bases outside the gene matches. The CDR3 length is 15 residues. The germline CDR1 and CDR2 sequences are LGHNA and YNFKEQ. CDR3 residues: CASSQAGGPTDTQYF. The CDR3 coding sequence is TGTGCCAGCAGCCAAGCGGGGGGGCCCACAGATACGCAGTATTTT.

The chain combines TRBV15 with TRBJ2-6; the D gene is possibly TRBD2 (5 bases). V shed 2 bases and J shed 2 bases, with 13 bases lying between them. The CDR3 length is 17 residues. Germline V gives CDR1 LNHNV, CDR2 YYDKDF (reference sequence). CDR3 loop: CATSRPHGEPGANVLTF. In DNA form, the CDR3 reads TGTGCCACCAGCAGACCTCACGGGGAACCTGGGGCCAACGTCCTGACTTTC. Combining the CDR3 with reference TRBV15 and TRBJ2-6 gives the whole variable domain DAMVIQNPRYQVTQFGKPVTLSCSQTLNHNVMYWYQQKSSQAPKLLFHYYDKDFNNEADTPDNFQSRRPNTSFCFLDIRSPGLGDTAMYLCATSRPHGEPGANVLTFGAGSRLTVL.